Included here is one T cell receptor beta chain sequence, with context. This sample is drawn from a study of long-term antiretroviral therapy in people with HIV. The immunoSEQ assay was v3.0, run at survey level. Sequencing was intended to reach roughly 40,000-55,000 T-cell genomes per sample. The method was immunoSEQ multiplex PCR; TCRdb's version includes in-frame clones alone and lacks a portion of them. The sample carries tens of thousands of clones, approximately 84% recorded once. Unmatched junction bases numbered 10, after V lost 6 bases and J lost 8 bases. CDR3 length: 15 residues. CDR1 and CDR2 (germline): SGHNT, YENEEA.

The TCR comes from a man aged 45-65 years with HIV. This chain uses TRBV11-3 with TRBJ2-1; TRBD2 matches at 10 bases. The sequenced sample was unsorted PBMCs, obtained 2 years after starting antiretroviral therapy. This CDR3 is CASSFLAGAGDEQFF. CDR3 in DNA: TGTGCCAGCAGTTTTCTAGCGGGGGCCGGGGATGAGCAGTTCTTC.